This TCR beta chain appears in the sequencing data of a study of blood T cell repertoires in COVID-19. For the study at large: From T cells, B-cell-depleted T cells, or PBMCs came the material, which was cDNA or gDNA.

Germline loops: CDR1 SGHRS, CDR2 YFSETQ. The CDR3 length is 15 residues. The V gene lost 2 bases and the J gene lost 0 bases, with 9 bases spanning the gap. Sequencing was performed with immunoSEQ multiplex PCR; in TCRdb, only in-frame clones are kept and a portion is missing. This table has a few hundred thousand clones, about 85% appearing once. V usage is TRBV5-1 and J usage is TRBJ2-1, with no clear D. The TCR comes from a woman of 80 years or more with COVID-19, enrolled during active disease. Source material: peripheral blood. CDR3 sequence (DNA): TGCGCCAGCAGCTTCCAGACAAGCTCCTACAATGAGCAGTTCTTC. This encodes CASSFQTSSYNEQFF. Full variable domain (remainder filled in from reference TRBV5-1 and TRBJ2-1): KAGVTQTPRYLIKTRGQQVTLSCSPISGHRSVSWYQQTPGQGLQFLFEYFSETQRNKGNFPGRFSGRQFSNSRSEMNVSTLELGDSALYLCASSFQTSSYNEQFFGPGTRLTVL.